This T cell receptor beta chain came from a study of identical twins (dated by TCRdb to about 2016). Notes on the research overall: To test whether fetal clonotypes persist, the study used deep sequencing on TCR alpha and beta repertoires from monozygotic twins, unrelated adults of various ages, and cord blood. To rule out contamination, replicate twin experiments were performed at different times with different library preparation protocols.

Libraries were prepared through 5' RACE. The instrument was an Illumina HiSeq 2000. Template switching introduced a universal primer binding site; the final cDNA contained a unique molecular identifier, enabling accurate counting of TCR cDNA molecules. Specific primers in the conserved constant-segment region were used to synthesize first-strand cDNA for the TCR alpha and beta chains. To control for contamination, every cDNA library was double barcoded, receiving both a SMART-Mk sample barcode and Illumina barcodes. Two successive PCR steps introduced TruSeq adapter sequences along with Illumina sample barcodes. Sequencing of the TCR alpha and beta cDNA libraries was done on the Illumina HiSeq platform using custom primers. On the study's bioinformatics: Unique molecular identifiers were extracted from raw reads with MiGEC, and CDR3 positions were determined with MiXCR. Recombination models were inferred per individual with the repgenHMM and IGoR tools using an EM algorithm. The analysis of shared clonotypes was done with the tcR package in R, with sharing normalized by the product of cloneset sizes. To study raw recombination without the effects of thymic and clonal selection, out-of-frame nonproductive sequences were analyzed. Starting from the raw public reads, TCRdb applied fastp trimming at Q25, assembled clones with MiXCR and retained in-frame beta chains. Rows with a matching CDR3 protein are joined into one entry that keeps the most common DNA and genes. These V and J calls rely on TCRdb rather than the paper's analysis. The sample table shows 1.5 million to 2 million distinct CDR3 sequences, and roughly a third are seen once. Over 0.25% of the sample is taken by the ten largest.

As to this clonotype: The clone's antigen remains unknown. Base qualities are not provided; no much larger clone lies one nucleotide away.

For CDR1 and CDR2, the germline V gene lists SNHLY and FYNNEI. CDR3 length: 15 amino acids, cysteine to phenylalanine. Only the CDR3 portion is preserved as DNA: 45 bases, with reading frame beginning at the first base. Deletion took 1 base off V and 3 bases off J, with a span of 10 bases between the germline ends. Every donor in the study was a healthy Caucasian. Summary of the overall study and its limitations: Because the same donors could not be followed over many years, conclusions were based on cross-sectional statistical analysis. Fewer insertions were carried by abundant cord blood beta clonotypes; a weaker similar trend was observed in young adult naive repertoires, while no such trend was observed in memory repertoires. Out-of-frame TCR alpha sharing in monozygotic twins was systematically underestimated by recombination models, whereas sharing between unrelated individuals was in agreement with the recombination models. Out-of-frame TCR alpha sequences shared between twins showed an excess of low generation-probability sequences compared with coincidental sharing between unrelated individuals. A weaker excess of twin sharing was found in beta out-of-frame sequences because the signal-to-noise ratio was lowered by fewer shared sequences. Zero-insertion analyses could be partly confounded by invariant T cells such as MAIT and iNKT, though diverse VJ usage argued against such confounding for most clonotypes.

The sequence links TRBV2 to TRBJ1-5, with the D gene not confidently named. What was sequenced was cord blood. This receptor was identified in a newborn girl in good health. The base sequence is TGTGCCAGCAGTGAAGGGAGACTGATCAATCAGCCCCAGCATTTT. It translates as CASSEGRLINQPQHF.